The clone carrying this T cell receptor (beta chain) was seen ten or more times. Amplification targeted TCR beta CDR3 regions from RNA transcripts. The HTBI set primed first-round TCR CDR3 RT-PCR. Each CDR3 protein is one row after TCRdb ran MiXCR on the multiplex PCR reads. The table includes around 560,000 distinct CDR3 sequences, approximately 15% detected once. The data are from a study of T cells in Graves' hyperthyroidism and ophthalmopathy. The V end was cut by 2 bases, the J end by 0 bases, with 5 bases between. Germline V gene lookup returns CDR1 MNHEY and CDR2 SVGEGT. There are 15 residues in the CDR3.

The J gene is TRBJ2-6, the V gene TRBV6-2 or TRBV6-3; D may be TRBD2 (5 bases). Specimen: blood. The sequence was collected from a woman aged 18-35 years with Graves' hyperthyroidism. Written as DNA, the CDR3 is TGTGCCAGCAGTTACCGGGACTCTGGGGCCAACGTCCTGACTTTC. Amino acids: CASSYRDSGANVLTF.